This record concerns one T cell receptor (beta chain) sequence. Its antigen is as yet unknown. Regarding time point: newly diagnosed GD, antithyroid drugs for less than 3 months. The TCR library was made from RNA extracted from PBMCs. Graves' disease diagnoses followed American Thyroid Association guidelines. The data are from a study of regulatory T cells in long-lasting Graves disease. Whole-study findings and limits: It was in persistent disease that TRBV28, TRBJ1-2 and TRBJ2-5 were favored. Patients with persistent Graves' had lower TCR diversity than newly diagnosed patients.

V lost 5 bases and J 1 base, leaving 12 bases between the germline ends. Germline assignment: CDR1 KGHSH and CDR2 LQKENI. The CDR3 runs to 14 residues. Building the TCR beta libraries relied on iRepertoire HTBI primers, and CDR3 regions underwent Arm-PCR. TCRdb reanalysed the multiplex PCR reads using MiXCR and keeps one entry per CDR3 protein. Here the sample spans 360,000 or so distinct CDR3 sequences, 16% being singletons. This same sample was also part of a study on T cells in Graves' hyperthyroidism and ophthalmopathy.

This sequence was found in a man aged 40-49 years with Graves disease. V is TRBV18 and J is TRBJ2-7; D is perhaps TRBD2 (6 bases). Sequencing was performed on peripheral blood mononuclear cells (PBMCs), taken at new diagnosis, from a patient treated with antithyroid drugs. CDR3 bases: TGTGCCAGCTCAGCCTTAGCGGATTCCTACGAGCAGTACTTC. It codes for CASSALADSYEQYF.